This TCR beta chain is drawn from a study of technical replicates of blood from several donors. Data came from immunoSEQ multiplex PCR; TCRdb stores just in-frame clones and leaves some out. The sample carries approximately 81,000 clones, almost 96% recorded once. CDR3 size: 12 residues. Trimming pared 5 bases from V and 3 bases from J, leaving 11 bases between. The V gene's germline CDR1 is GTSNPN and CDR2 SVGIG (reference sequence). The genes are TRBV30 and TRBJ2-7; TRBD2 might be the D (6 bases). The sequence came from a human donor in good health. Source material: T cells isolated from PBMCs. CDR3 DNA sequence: TGTGCCTGGGCGGTTAGCGGCTACGAGCAGTACTTC. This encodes CAWAVSGYEQYF.